Following are 17 T cell receptor beta chains from one sample sequenced in a study of cytomegalovirus exposure and HLA in healthy donors. Use of 60 Vbeta and 13 Jbeta primers characterized the PCR. TCRdb's copy holds only in-frame clones and misses some; the assay was immunoSEQ multiplex PCR. Of under 70,000 clones listed, about three quarters were seen once; the top ten hold about 5%. The source material was PBMCs. These receptor sequences come from a male donor in good health and CMV-seropositive.

The chain links TRBV4-1 to TRBJ2-5; possibly TRBD1 for D (5 bases). The CDR3 loop spans 16 amino acids. V was trimmed by 0 bases and J by 2 bases, leaving 13 bases between them. Germline V gives CDR1 MGHRA, CDR2 YSYEKL. The CDR3 coding sequence is TGCGCCAGCAGCCAAGAAGGGGTAGAAGGGCAAGAGACCCAGTACTTC. This sequence encodes CASSQEGVEGQETQYF.

This clone was detected a few times. The chain recombines TRBV27 with TRBJ2-3, with unresolved D. CDR3 length equals 16 residues. Germline V gene lookup returns CDR1 MNHEY and CDR2 SMNVEV (reference sequence). The V gene lost 3 bases and the J gene lost 0 bases, with 13 bases spanning the gap. The CDR3 region is CASSFSRWSSTDTQYF. As DNA, the CDR3 is TGTGCCAGCAGTTTTAGCCGGTGGTCTAGCACAGATACGCAGTATTTT.

V is TRBV19 and J is TRBJ1-2; D unresolved. Trimming took 10 bases from V and 7 from J, leaving 16 bases between them. The CDR3 loop spans 12 amino acids. Germline assignment: CDR1 LNHDA and CDR2 SQIVND (reference sequence). CDR3: CATKPPGVGYTF. CDR3 nucleotide sequence: TGTGCCACCAAACCGCCCGGGGTTGGCTACACCTTC.

The rearrangement uses TRBV7-9 and TRBJ2-6; possible D gene TRBD1, 6 bases. CDR3 size: 18 residues. V was pared by 1 base and J by 2 bases, with 15 bases between. Germline values: CDR1 SEHNR, CDR2 FQNEAQ (reference sequence). CDR3 region: CASSLGRWQGTGANVLTF. CDR3 DNA: TGTGCCAGCAGCTTAGGGAGATGGCAGGGGACTGGGGCCAACGTCCTGACTTTC. Together with reference TRBV7-9 and TRBJ2-6, the CDR3 gives the full variable domain: DTGVSQNPRHKITKRGQNVTFRCDPISEHNRLYWYRQTLGQGPEFLTYFQNEAQLEKSRLLSDRFSAERPKGSFSTLEIQRTEQGDSAMYLCASSLGRWQGTGANVLTFGAGSRLTVL.

The rearrangement uses TRBV7-9 and TRBJ1-1, with 9 bases identical to TRBD1. Germline CDR1 SEHNR, CDR2 FQNEAQ (reference sequence). The CDR3 runs 16 residues. With V trimmed by 5 bases and J by 4 bases, 11 bases remained unmatched. In nucleotides, the CDR3 is TGTGCCAGCAGCCAAAACAGGGGGCTGGTGGGCACTGAAGCTTTCTTT. As protein: CASSQNRGLVGTEAFF.

The chain carries TRBV19 and TRBJ1-1; tentatively, D is TRBD1 (5 bases). Germline loops: CDR1 LNHDA, CDR2 SQIVND (reference sequence). This CDR3 is built from 16 residues. Trimming removed 4 bases from V and 1 base from J, with 16 bases in between. CDR3 nucleotides: TGTGCCAGTAGTAGCGGGACCGGGGGAAGGAACACTGAAGCTTTCTTT. Amino acid sequence: CASSSGTGGRNTEAFF.

The rearrangement links TRBV13 to TRBJ2-4; 7 nucleotides line up with TRBD1. This CDR3 comprises 16 residues. V trimming: 5 bases; J trimming: 0 bases; junction bases outside the gene matches: 7. CDR1 and CDR2 (germline): PRHDT, FYEKMQ (reference sequence). The CDR3 DNA reads TGTGCCAGCAGCCCGCTGAGGGGGCTAGCCAAAAACATTCAGTACTTC. Translation: CASSPLRGLAKNIQYF.

CDR3 in amino acids: CASSLAPGYGYTF. Here the CDR3 DNA reads TGTGCCAGCAGCTTGGCCCCGGGGTATGGCTACACCTTC. The chain uses TRBV5-4 and TRBJ1-2, with D uncertain. The germline V and J ends were trimmed by 0 bases and 5 bases, with 8 bases remaining between them. Per the germline V gene, CDR1 is SGHNT and CDR2 is YYREEE (reference sequence). The CDR3 is 13 amino acids.

This chain links TRBV7-6 with TRBJ2-5; D possibly corresponds to TRBD1 (5 bases). Germline CDR1 and CDR2: SGHVS and FNYEAQ. The CDR3 runs 12 residues. V lost 7 bases and J lost 6, with 12 bases in between. The CDR3 DNA is TGTGCCAGCACGCCTTCAGGGAAGACCCAGTACTTC. Protein product: CASTPSGKTQYF.

The chain links TRBV27 to TRBJ2-3, with D perhaps matching TRBD2 (5 bases). V was cut by 2 bases and J by 3 bases, with 9 bases left in between. Germline values: CDR1 MNHEY, CDR2 SMNVEV (reference sequence). The CDR3 sequence is 14 residues long. The CDR3 coding sequence is TGTGCCAGCAGTTTACTAGCACAGACAGATACGCAGTATTTT. Protein sequence: CASSLLAQTDTQYF.

The chain joins TRBV11-2 to TRBJ2-2, with D unresolved. CDR3 size: 13 residues. The ends were cut back, 4 bases at V and 6 bases at J, with 9 bases in the middle. The V gene's germline CDR1 is SGHAT and CDR2 FQNNGV. The chain's CDR3 is CASSSVRAGELFF. CDR3 in DNA: TGTGCCAGCAGCTCGGTTCGAGCCGGGGAGCTGTTTTTT. Full variable domain (remainder filled in from reference TRBV11-2 and TRBJ2-2): EAGVAQSPRYKIIEKRQSVAFWCNPISGHATLYWYQQILGQGPKLLIQFQNNGVVDDSQLPKDRFSAERLKGVDSTLKIQPAKLEDSAVYLCASSSVRAGELFFGEGSRLTVL.

This chain joins TRBV5-1 and TRBJ2-1; 7 bases agree with TRBD1. CDR1 and CDR2 (germline): SGHRS, YFSETQ. The CDR3 loop spans 15 amino acids. V was pared by 3 bases and J by 1 base, with 4 bases of the junction left unmatched. The CDR3 region has the DNA TGCGCCAGCAGCTCGGGACAGACTTCCTACAATGAGCAGTTCTTC. Protein: CASSSGQTSYNEQFF.

The genes are TRBV4-2 and TRBJ2-6; possible D gene TRBD1, 6 bases. Trimming removed 0 bases from V and 9 bases from J, with 21 bases in between. The CDR3 is made up of 18 amino acids. Per the germline V gene, CDR1 is LGHNA and CDR2 is YNFKEQ. The CDR3 region is CASSQESHSGTSSNVLTF. CDR3 DNA: TGTGCCAGCAGCCAAGAATCCCACTCCGGGACATCTAGCAACGTCCTGACTTTC.

This clone showed up just a few times. V and J are TRBV7-9 and TRBJ1-3, with TRBD1 identical over 7 bases. V was clipped by 7 bases and J by 0 bases; unmatched bases: 6. The CDR3 extends over 15 amino acids. Germline assignment: CDR1 SEHNR and CDR2 FQNEAQ (reference sequence). CDR3 loop: CASTAEGASGNTIYF. The DNA for the CDR3 is TGTGCCAGCACGGCGGAGGGGGCCTCTGGAAACACCATATATTTT.

The chain couples TRBV5-4 to TRBJ2-5; D uncertain. Germline values: CDR1 SGHNT, CDR2 YYREEE (reference sequence). Trimming cost V 0 bases and J 2 bases, with 8 bases left between them. This CDR3 is built from 14 residues. CDR3 sequence: CASSLETTQETQYF. CDR3 sequence (DNA): TGTGCCAGCAGCTTGGAGACAACTCAAGAGACCCAGTACTTC.

The chain joins TRBV11-2 to TRBJ2-3; 8 bases fit TRBD2. There are 15 residues in the CDR3. J lost 1 base, V lost 6 bases, and 6 bases had no gene match. The germline V gene encodes CDR1 SGHAT and CDR2 FQNNGV. This CDR3 is CASSFTGGGTDTQYF. Written as DNA, the CDR3 is TGTGCCAGCAGTTTCACGGGAGGGGGCACAGATACGCAGTATTTT.

The J gene is TRBJ1-2, the V gene TRBV5-6, with D possibly being TRBD1 (5 bases). Trimming removed 4 bases at V and 2 bases at J, with 6 bases between. Germline loops: CDR1 SGHDT, CDR2 YYEEEE. The CDR3 totals 12 residues. The CDR3 loop reads CASSRQNYGYTF. The CDR3 region has the DNA TGTGCCAGCAGCCGACAGAACTATGGCTACACCTTC. Full variable domain (remainder filled in from reference TRBV5-6 and TRBJ1-2): DAGVTQSPTHLIKTRGQQVTLRCSPKSGHDTVSWYQQALGQGPQFIFQYYEEEERQRGNFPDRFSGHQFPNYSSELNVNALLLGDSALYLCASSRQNYGYTFGSGTRLTVV.